This TCR beta chain was sequenced during a study of T cell repertoires in cytomegalovirus infection. Study at large: Shared public TCR beta signatures pointed to both CMV infection and a matching HLA type.

TCRdb re-derived calls from the reads in MiXCR, one entry per CDR3 protein. The top ten hold 5.5% to 8% of the sample, which has about 250,000 distinct CDR3 sequences, around 6.6% seen once. V lost 5 bases to trimming and J lost 2 bases, with 15 bases between them. Germline V gene data show CDR1 as SGHTA and CDR2 as FQGNSA. The CDR3 loop spans 16 amino acids. This clonotype was observed many times. The sequenced sample was PBMCs. This rearrangement joins TRBV7-2 to TRBJ2-2, with D unresolved. The sequence was obtained from a human donor in good health (CMV status not recorded). Some clones in this sample may be carry-over from other donors' samples. The CDR3 bases are TGTGCCAGCAGCCGGACGGTCCTGGCAAACACCGGGGAGCTGTTTTTT. The encoded protein is CASSRTVLANTGELFF.